This T cell receptor beta chain was retrieved from a study of control samples from healthy donors and cancer patients. This clone was seen more than once but under ten times. The CDR3 covers 16 residues. V lost 7 bases and J 0 bases, leaving 16 bases between the germline ends. Per the germline V gene, CDR1 is MNHEY and CDR2 is SMNVEV (reference sequence). Profiling relied on immunoSEQ multiplex PCR, and the TCRdb table lists in-frame clones only, not all of them. The sample consists of 95,000 to 150,000 clones, 90% to 95% of them appearing once. The TCR was taken from a woman under 30 in good health. V and J are TRBV27 and TRBJ2-1, with D possibly being TRBD2 (6 bases). The sample was blood. This CDR3 is CASKSAAGSSYNEQFF. The CDR3 bases are TGTGCCAGCAAATCCGCGGCGGGGAGCTCCTACAATGAGCAGTTCTTC.